The 19 T cell receptor beta chains below all came from one sample that was sequenced in a study of T cells in localized non-small cell lung cancer. Some clones are missing from TCRdb's copy, which holds only in-frame ones; the method was immunoSEQ multiplex PCR. The sample holds 40,000 to 55,000 clones, 81% seen once. This specimen was peripheral blood mononuclear cells, taken before any cancer treatment. The receptors originated from a man between 35 and 75 years old with stage III lung adenocarcinoma.

The chain joins TRBV5-8 to TRBJ2-3; no clear D gene. Germline V CDR1 and CDR2: SGHTS, YDEGEE. The length of the CDR3 is 13 residues. V shed 3 bases and J shed 4 bases, with 9 bases lying between them. Written as DNA, the CDR3 is TGTGCCAGCAGCTCCCTCCCCCCAGATACGCAGTATTTT. Its protein product is CASSSLPPDTQYF.

The chain joins TRBV6-4 to TRBJ2-4; D gene ambiguous. Trimming took off 5 bases at V and 7 bases at J, with 15 bases between the two ends. The CDR3 sequence is 14 residues long. The germline CDR1 and CDR2 sequences are MRHNA and SNTAGT. The CDR3 DNA reads as TGTGCCAGCAGTCCCTCCGACACAGTGAACATTCAGTACTTC. Translating gives CASSPSDTVNIQYF.

CDR3 coding DNA: TGTGCCAGCAGCCCGGATCGGGGCATTCAGTACTTC. Translating gives CASSPDRGIQYF. V gene TRBV5-8 combines with J gene TRBJ2-4; D may be TRBD2 (5 bases). The germline V and J ends were trimmed by 4 bases and 9 bases, with 11 bases remaining between them. Germline CDR1 and CDR2: SGHTS and YDEGEE. The CDR3 has 12 residues.

The chain is built from TRBV29-1 and TRBJ2-3, with a weak D call TRBD1 (6 bases). TRBJ1-5 explains the end of the DNA better; the J call may be wrong. This CDR3 is 17 amino acids long. Looked up from germline, CDR1 is SQVTM and CDR2 is ANQGSEA. The CDR3 DNA reads as TGCAGCCTCCGAAATAGTAATGGGGGCTGGAGCACAGATACGCAGCATTTT. Translating gives CSLRNSNGGWSTDTQHF.

The chain has TRBV4-1 and TRBJ2-2, with 12 bases aligning to TRBD2. CDR1 is MGHRA, CDR2 YSYEKL, per germline. V lost 5 bases and J lost 6; bases outside the gene matches: 13. The CDR3 contains 18 residues. CDR3 residues: CASSATSGGKGAAGELFF. The DNA of the CDR3 is TGCGCCAGCAGCGCAACTAGCGGGGGGAAAGGGGCCGCCGGGGAGCTGTTTTTT.

The J gene is TRBJ1-1, the V gene TRBV5-6; D gene uncertain. Germline loops: CDR1 SGHDT, CDR2 YYEEEE. V was pared by 4 bases and J by 1 base, with 14 bases between. There are 15 residues in the CDR3. CDR3 in amino acids: CASSPPNDWNTEAFF. CDR3 coding DNA: TGTGCCAGCAGCCCCCCAAACGACTGGAACACTGAAGCTTTCTTT.

This clone occurred many times. The rearrangement links TRBV5-1 to TRBJ2-5; D possibly corresponds to TRBD2 (5 bases). Germline V gene sequence: CDR1 SGHRS, CDR2 YFSETQ. V was shortened by 1 base and J by 5 bases, with 9 bases between the two germline ends. The CDR3 runs to 13 residues. This chain's CDR3 is CASSLIRRETQYF. In nucleotides, the CDR3 is TGCGCCAGCAGCTTGATCCGGAGGGAGACCCAGTACTTC.

This chain uses TRBV6-6 with TRBJ1-4, with a possible D match to TRBD1 (5 bases). Germline loops: CDR1 MNHNY, CDR2 SVGAGI (reference sequence). Between the trimmed V and J ends, which lost 3 bases and 4 bases, there was a span of 12 bases. This CDR3 spans 15 amino acids. Here the CDR3 DNA reads TGTGCCAGCAGTTATCAGGGCAGCCTTAATGAAAAACTGTTTTTT. Its protein product is CASSYQGSLNEKLFF.

This chain links TRBV5-6 with TRBJ1-5, with D unclear. CDR1 and CDR2 (germline): SGHDT, YYEEEE. Trimming shortened V by 4 bases and J by 5 bases, and 10 bases separated the two germline ends. The CDR3 loop spans 13 amino acids. The CDR3 DNA reads TGTGCCAGCAGCCAAACTTGGGATCAGCCCCAGCATTTT. Translating gives CASSQTWDQPQHF.

V is TRBV14 and J is TRBJ2-4, with D possibly matching TRBD2 (5 bases). The V and J ends lost 0 bases and 4 bases respectively, with 16 bases between them. CDR1 and CDR2 from the germline V gene are SGHDN and FVKESK. The CDR3 extends over 17 amino acids. The CDR3 region is CASSQDWVGWRKNIQYF. As DNA, the CDR3 is TGTGCCAGCAGCCAAGATTGGGTGGGATGGAGGAAAAACATTCAGTACTTC.

The chain carries TRBV5-1 and TRBJ1-6, with 8 bases matching TRBD1. This CDR3 contains 15 residues. The V and J ends lost 0 bases and 6 bases, in that order; junction bases with no gene match: 2. The germline CDR1 and CDR2 sequences are SGHRS and YFSETQ. The CDR3 DNA is TGCGCCAGCAGCTTGGAGGGACAGGCTAATTCACCCCTCCACTTT. Its translation is CASSLEGQANSPLHF.

This chain joins TRBV5-1 and TRBJ1-5; TRBD1 agrees at 9 bases. The length of the CDR3 is 17 residues. The germline gives CDR1 SGHRS, CDR2 YFSETQ. V gave up 1 base and J gave up 4 bases; unmatched junction bases: 9. The CDR3, as DNA: TGCGCCAGCAGCTTGTTCCCCCTCGACAGGGGGAATCAGCCCCAGCATTTT. Encoded protein: CASSLFPLDRGNQPQHF.

V is TRBV19 and J is TRBJ2-3; no clear D. Trimming left V 3 bases short and J 10 bases short, with 23 bases between. Germline V lookup: CDR1 LNHDA, CDR2 SQIVND (reference sequence). The CDR3 spans 16 residues. The CDR3 DNA follows: TGTGCCAGTAGTATTGGTAGCCAGCCAGAGGATGCGGCGCAGTATTTT. Amino acids: CASSIGSQPEDAAQYF.

J is TRBJ2-7 and V is TRBV29-1; D may be TRBD2 (6 bases). Germline assignment: CDR1 SQVTM and CDR2 ANQGSEA. CDR3 size: 14 residues. The V gene lost 7 bases and the J gene lost 3 bases, with 19 bases spanning the gap. CDR3 bases: TGCAGCGCCTGGAGTGGAGAGACTAGCTACGAGCAGTACTTC. Its protein is CSAWSGETSYEQYF.

V is TRBV2 and J is TRBJ2-1; no clear D gene. The CDR3 has 16 residues. Between the trimmed V and J ends, which lost 2 bases and 5 bases, there was a span of 16 bases. CDR1 and CDR2 (germline): SNHLY, FYNNEI. The CDR3 loop is CASSELSISRDNEQFF. For the CDR3, the DNA is TGTGCCAGCAGTGAATTGAGCATCTCACGGGACAATGAGCAGTTCTTC.

The chain employs TRBV6-1 and TRBJ2-2, with 9 bases matching TRBD1. Germline trimming cut 10 bases from V and 4 bases from J; bases unmatched to any gene: 7. The CDR3 is 14 amino acids. Germline CDR1 and CDR2: MNHNS and SASEGT. CDR3 nucleotide sequence: TGTGCCATCCAACAGGGGGCCGGCACCGGGGAGCTGTTTTTT. Translated: CAIQQGAGTGELFF.

This rearrangement joins TRBV5-1 to TRBJ2-3; TRBD2 matches 9 bases. Germline V gene sequence: CDR1 SGHRS, CDR2 YFSETQ. The ends lost 4 bases at V and 5 bases at J; junction bases unmatched: 8. The CDR3 covers 15 residues. The CDR3 DNA sequence: TGCGCCAGCAGCCGGATAGCGGGGGAGGGAGATACGCAGTATTTT. Protein: CASSRIAGEGDTQYF.

The gene calls are TRBV6-5 and TRBJ2-3; 8 nucleotides match TRBD2. J was trimmed by 2 bases and V by 2 bases; bases with no gene match: 3. Looked up from germline, CDR1 is MNHEY and CDR2 is SVGAGI. The CDR3 contains 15 residues. As DNA, the CDR3 is TGTGCCAGCAGTTACCGTAGCGGGGTCACAGATACGCAGTATTTT. It yields the protein CASSYRSGVTDTQYF.

This clone was counted once. The gene calls are TRBV29-1 and TRBJ2-3; possibly TRBD2 for D (6 bases). V lost 6 bases and J 5 bases, leaving 18 bases between the germline ends. Germline CDR1 and CDR2: SQVTM and ANQGSEA. This CDR3 region has 14 residues. CDR3 coding DNA: TGCAGCGTCGTTGTCCCCGGGAGTAAAGATACGCAGTATTTT. Protein product: CSVVVPGSKDTQYF.